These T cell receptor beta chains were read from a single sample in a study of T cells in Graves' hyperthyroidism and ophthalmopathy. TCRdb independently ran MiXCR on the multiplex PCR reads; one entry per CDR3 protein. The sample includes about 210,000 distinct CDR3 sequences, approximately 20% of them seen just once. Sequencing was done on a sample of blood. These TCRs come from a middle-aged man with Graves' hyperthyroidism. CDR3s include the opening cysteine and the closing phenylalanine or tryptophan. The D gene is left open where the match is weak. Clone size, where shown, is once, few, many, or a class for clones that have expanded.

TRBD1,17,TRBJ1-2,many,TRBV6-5,TGTGCCAGCAGTTACGGTACAGGGGGCATGGCTAACTATGGCTACACCTTC,CASSYGTGGMANYGYTF
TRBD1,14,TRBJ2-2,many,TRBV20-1,TGCAGTGCTAGTCGGGACAGGAACACCGGGGAGCTGTTTTTT,CSASRDRNTGELFF
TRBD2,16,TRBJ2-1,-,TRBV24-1,TGTGCCACCAGTGACCCCAGCGGGACGTCCTACAATGAGCAGTTCTTC,CATSDPSGTSYNEQFF
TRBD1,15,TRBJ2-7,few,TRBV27,TGTGCCAGCAGGATGACAGGGGTTAACTCCTACGAGCAGTACTTC,CASRMTGVNSYEQYF
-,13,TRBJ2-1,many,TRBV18,TGTGCCAGCTCACGGACAGCAAACAATGAGCAGTTCTTC,CASSRTANNEQFF
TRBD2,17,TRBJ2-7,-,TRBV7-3,TGTGCCAGCAGCTCCCGATTCCCTGCGGGGGACTCCTACGAGCAGTACTTC,CASSSRFPAGDSYEQYF
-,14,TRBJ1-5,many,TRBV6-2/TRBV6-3,TGTGCCAGCAGTTACAGGGAGTATAATCAGCCCCAGCATTTT,CASSYREYNQPQHF
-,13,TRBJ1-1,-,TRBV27,TGTGCCCCACGACCCGGGGCGCTGGTTGAAGCTTTCTTT,CAPRPGALVEAFF
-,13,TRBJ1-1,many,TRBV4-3,TGCGCCAGCAGCCAAGACAGGAACACTGAAGCTTTCTTT,CASSQDRNTEAFF
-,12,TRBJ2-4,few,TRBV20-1,TGCAGTGCTAGGCCCACCGGGGGCATTCAGTACTTC,CSARPTGGIQYF
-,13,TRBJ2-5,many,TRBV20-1,TGCAGTGCCGACGGACGGGGGAGGGAGACCCAGTACTTC,CSADGRGRETQYF
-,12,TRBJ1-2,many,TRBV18,TGTGCCAGCTCACCAGAGAGCTATGGCTACACCTTC,CASSPESYGYTF
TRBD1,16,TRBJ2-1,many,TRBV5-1,TGCGCCAGCAGCCACGGACAGGGCGGAAATTACAATGAGCAGTTCTTC,CASSHGQGGNYNEQFF
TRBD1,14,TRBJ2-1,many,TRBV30,TGTGCCTGGGCCGCGGGACAGGGTAGAGGTGAGCAGTTCTTC,CAWAAGQGRGEQFF
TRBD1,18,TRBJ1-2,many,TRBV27,TGTGCCAGCAGTTTACCACGTTTGGGACAGGGTGGAAACTATGGCTACACCTTC,CASSLPRLGQGGNYGYTF